This T cell receptor (beta chain) emerged from a study of T cells expressing NK-cell markers. Study-wide points: No clear determination of HCMV specificity was made for expanded NKG2C+ T cell clones. There were a few donors in whom these clonotypes also led the CD3+CD56-NKG2C+ fraction.

Reanalyzing the 5' RACE reads, TCRdb keeps one entry per CDR3 protein, without DNA. The sample data list about 260,000 distinct CDR3 sequences. The CDR3 totals 15 residues. Germline V lookup: CDR1 SGHTA, CDR2 FQGNSA. For this clonotype: Its antigen is currently unknown.

The sequencing input was blood T cells: a sorted CD56 or NKG2C T cell subset, CD4+ or CD8+ T cells, or bulk PBMC T cells (not recorded which). This receptor was taken from a man aged 18 to 29 in good health. The V call is TRBV7-2, the J call TRBJ2-1; TCRdb outputs TRBD2, but without DNA this stays unchecked. The chain's CDR3 is CASSLGVGVYNEQFF.